This entry lists 2 T cell receptor beta chains sequenced from one sample in a study of blood T cell dynamics during melanoma immunotherapy. The repertoire was sequenced with immunoSEQ multiplex PCR; TCRdb's copy has only in-frame clones and lacks some. The table shows some 14,000 clones, with 86% occurring only once. Time point here: week 3, after first cycle of checkpoint inhibitor. Sequences were derived from blood, sampled from a patient treated with checkpoint blockade. Source of these receptors: a human donor with melanoma.

This clone was picked up one time. One end of the junction is discordant with germline, which a read error may explain. The rearrangement joins TRBV7-9 to TRBJ1-2; 9 bases match TRBD1. CDR3 length equals 16 residues. The germline gives CDR1 SEHNR, CDR2 FQNEAQ (reference sequence). The CDR3 is CAGSPRTGENNYGYTF. In nucleotides, the CDR3 is TGTGCCGGCAGCCCAAGGACAGGGGAAAATAACTATGGCTACACCTTC.

The CDR3: CASSFGTGGKNQPQHF. DNA of the CDR3: TGCGCCAGCAGCTTCGGTACAGGGGGGAAAAATCAGCCCCAGCATTTT. This chain connects TRBV5-1 to TRBJ1-5; 8 bases align to TRBD1. CDR3 length equals 16 residues. The V gene's germline CDR1 is SGHRS and CDR2 YFSETQ. J lost 4 bases, V lost 2 bases, and 8 bases had no gene match. The whole variable domain, filled in from reference TRBV5-1 and TRBJ1-5, reads KAGVTQTPRYLIKTRGQQVTLSCSPISGHRSVSWYQQTPGQGLQFLFEYFSETQRNKGNFPGRFSGRQFSNSRSEMNVSTLELGDSALYLCASSFGTGGKNQPQHFGDGTRLSIL.